These 17 T cell receptor beta chains share one sample of origin, sequenced in a study of T cells in Graves' hyperthyroidism and ophthalmopathy (dated by TCRdb to the late 2010s). Library method: multiplex PCR. The sample was run on an Illumina HiSeq 2000. TCR beta CDR3 regions were amplified from RNA transcripts. The TCR CDR3 was subjected to a first round of RT-PCR using the HTBI primer set and the Qiagen OneStep RT-PCR kit. The public sequencing data were trimmed at Q25 with fastp and processed into clonotypes with MiXCR by TCRdb, which kept only in-frame beta chains. Every entry covers one CDR3 protein and lists the most common genes and DNA from its rows. This sample lists 250,000 to 300,000 distinct CDR3 sequences; approximately 15% were detected once. The biggest ten clones account for approximately 12% of the sample. The sequencing input was blood. The source is a middle-aged woman with Graves' hyperthyroidism that later progressed to Graves' ophthalmopathy.

This clonotype was counted at least ten times. This chain joins TRBV12-3 or TRBV12-4 and TRBJ1-1, with 11 positions matching TRBD1. Losses at the gene ends were 11 bases for V and 4 bases for J; bases not matched to a gene: 3. The CDR3 loop spans 12 amino acids. The CDR3 sequence is CAGQGASTEAFF. The CDR3 DNA reads as TGTGCCGGACAGGGGGCGAGCACTGAAGCTTTCTTT.

This clonotype was seen repeatedly, ten times or more. The rearrangement uses TRBV19 and TRBJ1-5; D is possibly TRBD1 (6 bases). Trimming took 7 bases from V and 2 from J, leaving 15 bases between them. CDR1 and CDR2 from the germline V gene are LNHDA and SQIVND (reference sequence). The CDR3 loop spans 15 amino acids. CDR3 DNA: TGTGCCAGTACCGTGAAGGGGGGGGGCAATCAGCCCCAGCATTTT. Its translation: CASTVKGGGNQPQHF.

This clonotype appeared many times. The CDR3 sequence: CASSQGLLRAITEAFF. DNA of the CDR3: TGCGCCAGCAGCCAAGGCCTCCTGAGGGCGATCACTGAAGCTTTCTTT. This rearrangement joins TRBV4-1 to TRBJ1-1; D is unclear. V was clipped by 1 base and J by 4 bases, with 16 bases between them. Per germline, CDR1 MGHRA and CDR2 YSYEKL. CDR3 length: 16 residues.

This clonotype was observed a handful of times. V is TRBV20-1 and J is TRBJ2-1; perhaps TRBD2 as D (6 bases). V lost 3 bases and J 2 bases, leaving 14 bases between the germline ends. Looked up from germline, CDR1 is DFQATT and CDR2 is SNEGSKA (reference sequence). The CDR3 length is 15 residues. The CDR3 protein is CSARLTQRAYNEQFF. CDR3 in DNA: TGCAGTGCTAGGCTCACCCAGCGGGCCTACAATGAGCAGTTCTTC.

This clonotype was detected ten times or more. The CDR3 region is CASSLRDTIYNEQFF. DNA of the CDR3: TGTGCCAGCAGTTTACGGGACACCATCTACAATGAGCAGTTCTTC. The chain employs TRBV28 and TRBJ2-1, with a weak D call TRBD1 (6 bases). Trimming cost V 2 bases and J 3 bases, with 11 bases left between them. The germline V gene encodes CDR1 MDHEN and CDR2 SYDVKM. The CDR3 runs to 15 residues. Full variable domain (outside the CDR3, taken from reference TRBV28 and TRBJ2-1): DVKVTQSSRYLVKRTGEKVFLECVQDMDHENMFWYRQDPGLGLRLIYFSYDVKMKEKGDIPEGYSVSREKKERFSLILESASTNQTSMYLCASSLRDTIYNEQFFGPGTRLTVL.

Points on this clonotype: Possible read error: a much larger clone is one base away. The V gene is TRBV19, the J gene TRBJ2-3; D possibly corresponds to TRBD1 (5 bases). Trimming pared 3 bases from V and 3 bases from J, leaving 13 bases between. Germline V gives CDR1 LNHDA, CDR2 SQIVND (reference sequence). CDR3 length: 15 residues. CDR3 in amino acids: CASSIFATETDTQYF. The CDR3 DNA reads TGTGCCAGTAGTATTTTTGCGACAGAGACAGATACGCAGTATTTT.

A word on this clonotype: It may be a read error: a sequence one base away is much more abundant. The V call is TRBV18, the J call TRBJ2-7; D possibly corresponds to TRBD1 (5 bases). Trimming removed 6 bases at V and 5 bases at J, with 20 bases between. This CDR3 has 15 amino acids. The germline V gene has CDR1 KGHSH and CDR2 LQKENI. Here the CDR3 reads CASSPNEQVPHEQYF. DNA of the CDR3: TGTGCCAGCTCCCCGAACGAACAGGTACCCCACGAGCAGTACTTC.

As concerns this clonotype: A much larger clone differs by one base, so this may be a read error. The chain carries TRBV6-5 and TRBJ1-6; TRBD1 might be the D (5 bases). The CDR3 runs 18 residues. Trimming took 2 bases from V and 6 from J, leaving 20 bases between them. CDR1 is MNHEY, CDR2 SVGAGI, per germline. Here the CDR3 DNA reads TGTGCCAGCAGTTACACGCGACGCGGGGACGCGGGTAATTCACCCCTCCACTTT. Translating gives CASSYTRRGDAGNSPLHF.

This clonotype was seen many times. J is TRBJ2-1 and V is TRBV2; 10 bases are shared with TRBD1. The trim removed 7 bases at V and 5 bases at J, leaving 5 bases unmatched. CDR3 size: 14 residues. The germline CDR1 and CDR2 sequences are SNHLY and FYNNEI. The CDR3 spells CASIPGQGNNEQFF. Here the CDR3 DNA reads TGTGCCAGCATCCCGGGACAGGGGAACAATGAGCAGTTCTTC.

At least ten counts were recorded for this clonotype. V and J are TRBV28 and TRBJ1-4; D unresolved. The CDR3 contains 16 residues. The V end lost 8 bases, the J end lost 0 bases, and 16 bases lay between the germline ends. Germline CDR1 is MDHEN and CDR2 is SYDVKM. The CDR3 DNA follows: TGTGCCAGCTCCAAAATATATATTGCAACTAATGAAAAACTGTTTTTT. This sequence encodes CASSKIYIATNEKLFF.

The sample holds many counts of this clonotype. The V and J genes are TRBV9 and TRBJ1-1, with D possibly matching TRBD1 (6 bases). Germline V gene data show CDR1 as SGDLS and CDR2 as YYNGEE. Trimming removed 4 bases at V and 11 bases at J, with 18 bases between. CDR3 length: 13 amino acids. The CDR3 DNA reads TGTGCCAGCAGCTCCTCCGGGGGCGCGTCGGCTTTCTTT. This encodes CASSSSGGASAFF.

This clonotype has ten or more counts. V and J are TRBV11-2 and TRBJ2-3, with 9 bases identical to TRBD2. Germline loops: CDR1 SGHAT, CDR2 FQNNGV. V shed 2 bases and J 5 bases; nucleotides not matched to a gene: 8. This CDR3 has 16 residues. CDR3 protein: CASSLWAAGGEDTQYF. CDR3 nucleotide sequence: TGTGCCAGCAGCTTATGGGCGGCGGGAGGGGAAGATACGCAGTATTTT. The variable domain in full, with the rest retrieved from reference TRBV11-2 and TRBJ2-3, is EAGVAQSPRYKIIEKRQSVAFWCNPISGHATLYWYQQILGQGPKLLIQFQNNGVVDDSQLPKDRFSAERLKGVDSTLKIQPAKLEDSAVYLCASSLWAAGGEDTQYFGPGTRLTVL.

In the case of this clonotype: This may stem from a read error, because a much larger clone lies one nucleotide away. The chain has TRBV2 and TRBJ2-2; D remains unclear. CDR1 is SNHLY, CDR2 FYNNEI, per germline. This CDR3 spans 11 amino acids. Trimming left V 2 bases short and J 5 bases short, with 0 bases between. CDR3 nucleotide sequence: TGTGCCAGCAGTGAAACCGGGGAGCTGTTTTTT. Translated: CASSETGELFF.

Remarks on this clonotype: One base away lies a much larger clone, so this may be a sequencing read error. The rearrangement links TRBV5-5 to TRBJ2-1; 8 nucleotides agree with TRBD2. Germline values: CDR1 SGHKS, CDR2 YYEKEE (reference sequence). The CDR3 contains 15 residues. CDR3 DNA sequence: TGTGCCAACAGCTTGAGAGCGGGACTAGGGAGTGAGCAGTTCTTC. Translating gives CANSLRAGLGSEQFF.

A few counts support this clonotype. The J gene is TRBJ2-7, the V gene TRBV30, with D possibly TRBD2 on 5 matching bases. V dropped 1 base and J dropped 2 bases, with 9 bases sitting between them. Per the germline V gene, CDR1 is GTSNPN and CDR2 is SVGIG (reference sequence). This CDR3 is 13 amino acids long. CDR3 DNA sequence: TGTGCCTGGAGTGGGTCGGGAACCTACGAGCAGTACTTC. It is translated as CAWSGSGTYEQYF.

V and J are TRBV6-4 and TRBJ2-1; tentatively, D is TRBD1 (6 bases). The V end was cut by 6 bases, the J end by 4 bases, with 16 bases between. The CDR3 runs 15 residues. Germline V gives CDR1 MRHNA, CDR2 SNTAGT. In nucleotides, the CDR3 is TGTGCCAGCAGCCGGACAGCAACCTATTACAATGAGCAGTTCTTC. It is translated as CASSRTATYYNEQFF.

This clonotype has at least ten counts. This chain uses TRBV10-2 with TRBJ2-7; 11 bases are a match to TRBD2. The CDR3 sequence is 15 residues long. The V and J ends lost 10 bases and 1 base, in that order; junction bases with no gene match: 9. The V gene's germline CDR1 is WSHSY and CDR2 SAAADI. CDR3 in DNA: TGCGCCACTCAGCGACTAGCGGGGCCTTCCTACGAGCAGTACTTC. This gives the protein CATQRLAGPSYEQYF.